The clone carrying this T cell receptor beta chain appeared many times. Its antigen is not identified. The data originate from a study of glioma-infiltrating T cells. Study-level points and caveats: Tissue-blood divergence was below expectation in non-neoplastic patients, above in gliomas. Only very few CDR3 sequences appeared in both tissue and blood.

TCR alpha and beta CDR3 regions were amplified from RNA using iRepertoire nested multiplex PCR. Tissue mRNA or PBMC total RNA, roughly 90-450 ng, went into one-step reverse transcription and amplification. MiXCR, applied by TCRdb to the multiplex PCR reads, yields one record per CDR3 protein. The sample lists around 100,000 distinct CDR3 sequences; around 28% were seen once. V was trimmed by 7 bases and J by 3 bases, leaving 16 bases between them. Germline V CDR1 and CDR2: LNHDA, SQIVND (reference sequence). The CDR3 totals 14 residues. The receptor was derived from a human donor with low-grade glioma or glioblastoma, undergoing nonglioma brain surgery, or in good health (not recorded which). The sequenced material came from glioma tissue, nonneoplastic brain tissue, or PBMCs (not recorded which). V is TRBV19 and J is TRBJ2-7; tentative D call: TRBD1 (6 bases). This chain's CDR3 is CASTPTGGIYEQYF. The CDR3 DNA reads as TGTGCCAGTACCCCGACAGGCGGTATCTACGAGCAGTACTTC.